The 2 T cell receptor beta chains below all came from one sample that was sequenced in a study of T cell changes during pregnancy in multiple sclerosis. The assay was immunoSEQ multiplex PCR, and TCRdb's table has in-frame clones only and misses some. The table records 95,000 to 110,000 clones, around nine tenths of them present only once. This sample comprised peripheral blood, obtained after pregnancy. These receptors all stem from a female donor with multiple sclerosis, enrolled in a pregnancy study.

This clone came up once. V and J are TRBV11-2 and TRBJ2-4; D possibly corresponds to TRBD2 (7 bases). The germline V and J ends were trimmed by 9 bases and 2 bases, with 29 bases remaining between them. CDR3 length equals 19 residues. The germline CDR1 and CDR2 sequences are SGHAT and FQNNGV. The CDR3 sequence: CARMGGAHRKGQPKNIQYF. CDR3 coding DNA: TGTGCCAGGATGGGGGGGGCGCATAGGAAAGGGCAACCCAAAAACATTCAGTACTTC.

The chain is built from TRBV27 and TRBJ2-5; D may be TRBD2 (5 bases). The CDR3 spans 19 residues. CDR1 is MNHEY and CDR2 is SMNVEV in the germline V gene (reference sequence). Deletions cut 0 bases from V and 5 bases from J, with 25 bases between. CDR3 DNA: TGTGCCAGCAGTTTATCCTTGAATCGGGTTGAGGGTTTTGACGAGACCCAGTACTTC. It is translated as CASSLSLNRVEGFDETQYF.